This T cell receptor (beta chain) was sequenced for a study of T cells in Graves' hyperthyroidism and ophthalmopathy (dated by TCRdb to the late 2010s). Context from the whole study: Peripheral blood was sampled at the time of initial diagnosis, prior to any treatment. TCR V-J signatures able to tell the groups apart were searched for in a discovery cohort of 90 to 100 patients, of whom under 45 had Graves' ophthalmopathy and around 56 had stable Graves' hyperthyroidism. An independent validation cohort of 18 to 20 hyperthyroidism patients and 17 patients who later progressed to ophthalmopathy tested prospective prediction of ophthalmopathy. For training and testing, the 95 to 100 patients in the discovery cohort were randomly divided in a 7:3 ratio. In six Graves' hyperthyroidism patients, the study also compared T-cell repertoires from thyroid tissue with T-cell repertoires from blood. After blood sampling, hyperthyroidism patients were treated with methimazole at a starting dose of 30 mg daily, and ophthalmopathy patients were treated with high-dose intravenous methylprednisolone. TCR Vbeta CDR3 sequencing of 120 to 150 peripheral blood samples (43 ophthalmopathy, roughly 74 hyperthyroidism and roughly 17 progressor patients) is reported in the paper. Overall study outcomes, separate from this receptor: In validation, the model predicted progression to ophthalmopathy a median of roughly six months before onset, with 70% to 71% sensitivity and about 72% specificity. Most expanded thyroid clonotypes (frequency above 0.001) were also found in blood, which suggests that blood repertoires may mirror thyroid immune responses. No statistical method was used to fix the sample size in advance, and group allocation was not hidden from the investigators. In cross-validation, a model built on a 13 V-J signature told ophthalmopathy apart from stable hyperthyroidism with approximately 90% sensitivity and about 81% specificity, and in testing the same model reached 80%/75%.

In the case of this clonotype: This receptor's antigen is unknown. Nothing much larger sits one base from this clone, and base qualities are not available.

TCR beta CDR3 regions were amplified from RNA transcripts. The TCR CDR3 was subjected to a first round of RT-PCR using the HTBI primer set and the Qiagen OneStep RT-PCR kit. A second multiplex PCR round built the libraries, followed by size selection and purification. Sequencing of the libraries was done on an Illumina HiSeq2000 using paired-end 100 bp reads. The source study handled its data this way. SOAPnuke was used to process the raw data, removing reads that contained adapters or uncalled bases, had a mean Phred below 15, or lacked an exact match to the constant primer or identifier. High-quality paired reads were merged with COPE v1.2.5, and unique nucleotide sequences were defined as clonotypes. Clonotypes were aligned to IMGT TRBV, TRBD and TRBJ reference segments using MiTCR v1.1. The analysis included only V-J combinations with a frequency above 0.0001, which together covered 99% to 99.2% of the repertoires. A TCS score was defined as the ratio of F50 (clonal expansion) to E x V (chaos), with BLOSUM62-based TCRdist applied between CDR3 peptides within each V-J. Welch's t-statistics and random forest reduced roughly 540 V-J features to roughly 13, which were used in a naive Bayes classifier (R e1071). TCRdb ran its own pipeline on the public reads, namely fastp trimming at Q25 and MiXCR clone calling, and kept in-frame beta chains. Merged by CDR3 protein, the rows form single entries marked with the most common genes and DNA. These V and J calls originate from TCRdb's pipeline instead of the authors' own analysis. In this sample the table shows 350,000 to 400,000 distinct CDR3 sequences, approximately 13% of which occur a single time. Approximately 11% of the sample belongs to the ten largest clones.

Graves' hyperthyroidism was defined as stable when no progression to ophthalmopathy occurred over 18 months of follow-up. The hyperthyroidism patients were between 18 and 65 years old and newly diagnosed, with a disease duration of less than 2 months. Exclusion was applied to patients with uncontrolled infections, other autoimmune diseases, pregnancy or lactation. Diagnoses were based on clinical symptoms, serum thyroxine and TRAb, thyroid ultrasound and orbital computed tomography. PBMCs were isolated from more than 8 ml of fresh peripheral blood by Ficoll-Paque density gradient centrifugation. Total RNA was extracted with Trizol reagent, and quality was checked on an Agilent 2100 Bioanalyzer. Deletion took 3 bases off V and 5 bases off J, with a span of 7 bases between the germline ends. CDR1 LNHDA and CDR2 SQIVND were looked up in the germline V gene (reference sequence). CDR3 length: 12 amino acids, cysteine to phenylalanine. Only the CDR3 part of the read is kept: 36 bases, read in frame from the first base.

Sequencing used blood. This receptor was obtained from a woman between 55 and 75 years old with Graves' hyperthyroidism. Here the chain combines TRBV19 and TRBJ2-5; the D segment cannot be called with confidence. The CDR3: CASSIGSETQYF. The DNA sequence is given as TGTGCCAGTAGTATCGGTTCGGAGACCCAGTACTTC.